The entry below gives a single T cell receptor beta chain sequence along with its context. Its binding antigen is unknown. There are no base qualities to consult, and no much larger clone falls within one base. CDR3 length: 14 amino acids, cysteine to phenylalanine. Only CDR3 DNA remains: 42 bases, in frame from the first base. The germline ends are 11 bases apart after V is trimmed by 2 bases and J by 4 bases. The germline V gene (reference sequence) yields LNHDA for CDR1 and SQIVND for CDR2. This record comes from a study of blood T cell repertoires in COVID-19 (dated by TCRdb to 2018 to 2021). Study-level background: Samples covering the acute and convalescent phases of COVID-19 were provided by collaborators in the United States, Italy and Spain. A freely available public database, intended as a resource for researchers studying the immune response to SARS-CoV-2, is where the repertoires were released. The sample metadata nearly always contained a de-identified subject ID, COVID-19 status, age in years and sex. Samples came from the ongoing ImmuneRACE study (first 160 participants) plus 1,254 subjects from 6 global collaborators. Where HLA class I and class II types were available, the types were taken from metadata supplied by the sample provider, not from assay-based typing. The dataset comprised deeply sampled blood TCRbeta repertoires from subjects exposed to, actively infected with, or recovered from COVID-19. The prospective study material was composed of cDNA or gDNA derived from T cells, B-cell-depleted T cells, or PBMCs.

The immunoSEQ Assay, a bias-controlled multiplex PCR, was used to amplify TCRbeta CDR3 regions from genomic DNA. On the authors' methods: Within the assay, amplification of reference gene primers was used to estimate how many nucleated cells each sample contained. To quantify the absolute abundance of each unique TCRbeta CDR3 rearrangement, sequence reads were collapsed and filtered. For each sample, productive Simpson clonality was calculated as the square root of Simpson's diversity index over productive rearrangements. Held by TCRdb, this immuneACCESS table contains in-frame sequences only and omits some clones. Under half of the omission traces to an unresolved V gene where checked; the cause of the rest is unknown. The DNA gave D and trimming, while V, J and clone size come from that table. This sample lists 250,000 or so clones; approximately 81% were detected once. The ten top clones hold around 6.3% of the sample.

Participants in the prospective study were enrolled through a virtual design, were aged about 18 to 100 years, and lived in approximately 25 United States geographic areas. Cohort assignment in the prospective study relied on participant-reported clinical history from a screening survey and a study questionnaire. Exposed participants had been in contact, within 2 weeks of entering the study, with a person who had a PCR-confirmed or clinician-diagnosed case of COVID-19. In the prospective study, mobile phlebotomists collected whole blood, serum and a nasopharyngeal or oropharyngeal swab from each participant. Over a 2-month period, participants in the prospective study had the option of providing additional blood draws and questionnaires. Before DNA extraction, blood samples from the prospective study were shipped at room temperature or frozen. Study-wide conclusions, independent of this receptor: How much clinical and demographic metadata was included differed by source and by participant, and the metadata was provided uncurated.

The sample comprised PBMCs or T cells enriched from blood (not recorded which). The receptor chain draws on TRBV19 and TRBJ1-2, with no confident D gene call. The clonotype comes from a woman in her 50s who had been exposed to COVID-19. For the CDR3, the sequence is CASSIKEGGYGYTF. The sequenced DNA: TGTGCCAGTAGTATAAAGGAGGGAGGCTATGGCTACACCTTC.